The T cell receptor beta chain described here comes from a study of blood T cell repertoires in COVID-19. Study background: T cells, B-cell-depleted T cells, or PBMCs supplied cDNA or gDNA.

The CDR3 covers 12 residues. Per the germline V gene, CDR1 is LNHDA and CDR2 is SQIVND (reference sequence). V shed 8 bases and J shed 6 bases, with 8 bases lying between them. Original processing methods: Amplified reference gene primers provided the basis for estimating nucleated cell counts. Only in-frame clones appear in the TCRdb table, and some are missing; sequencing was by immunoSEQ multiplex PCR. V and J calls plus clone size are reproduced from that table; the DNA served to infer D and trimming. This sample has around 270,000 clones, with about 85% found just once. The clonotype was recovered from a human donor with COVID-19, enrolled during active disease. The donor label of this sample is uncertain. The gene calls are TRBV19 and TRBJ1-6; D call uncertain. The source material was peripheral blood. The CDR3 region is CASAESNSPLHF. The DNA of the CDR3 is TGTGCCAGTGCTGAGAGTAATTCACCCCTCCACTTT. The variable domain in full, with the rest retrieved from reference TRBV19 and TRBJ1-6, is DGGITQSPKYLFRKEGQNVTLSCEQNLNHDAMYWYRQDPGQGLRLIYYSQIVNDFQKGDIAEGYSVSREKKESFPLTVTSAQKNPTAFYLCASAESNSPLHFGNGTRLTVT.